This T cell receptor (beta chain) comes out of a study of human T cells and chemical hapten exposure (dated by TCRdb to the early 2020s). Turning to the overall study: For sensitization, 2% DPC in acetone was applied to a 2 cm by 2 cm area of upper inner arm skin. Libraries were combined into a pool for sequencing, and differences in TCR yield between samples came mainly from small differences in library volumes within the pool. Weekly therapeutic DPC doses were additionally applied to the scalp of patients throughout the roughly 23-week study period. Patch testing on the upper back used Finn chambers containing 0.01% DPC, with scoring done after 6 days according to International Contact Dermatitis Research Group standards. Alopecia areata with under or over 50% scalp involvement, alopecia totalis and alopecia universalis were represented in the patient cohort, which was mostly female. Blood for TCR sequencing was provided by twenty-nine alopecia patients at one to four time points (pre-sensitization, 2, 6 and 24 weeks). Peripheral blood TCR repertoire changes were tracked in vivo in alopecia patients during primary and secondary sensitization to the hapten diphenylcyclopropenone (DPC). Blood samples were taken from patients before sensitization (week 0) and at 2, 6 and about 24 weeks after DPC sensitization. Findings and caveats that apply to the study as a whole: Compared with pre-sensitization or healthy control sets, expanded TCRs formed significantly more large CDR3 similarity clusters, which is consistent with antigen-driven responses. All patients had alopecia, a presumed autoimmune disease, so their immune response might differ from that of healthy individuals. After repeated subsampling, changes were observed in the strength of the expansion versus patch-test correlation and in the threshold at which the correlation became significant. A positive correlation was found between the number of PT1 expanded TCRs and patch test score, with significance reached at thresholds 8, 16 and 32 but not 4. DPC sensitization did not change how many TCRs were above 1 in 1000 frequency, and no evidence was found of alterations in global repertoire structure.

Library prep was done by RACE. Reads for this sample came from a NextSeq 500. During library preparation, unique molecular identifiers were attached to individual cDNA molecules so that TCRs could be counted quantitatively and reproducibly. For every blood RNA sample, sequencing covered both the TCR alpha and TCR beta chains. Turning to the authors' computational methods: A median of roughly 98,000 TCRs per sample was observed, with a range of 23,224 to 690,600. The Decombinator software suite was used to annotate V, J and CDR3 in the TCR reads. Every sample was subsampled to the same number of TCRs (28,000) for the PS versus PT1 abundance plots. TCRs were defined as expanded if absent before sensitization and observed at least eight times at the 2-week time point. Using fastp trimming at Q25 and MiXCR clonotype assembly, TCRdb reanalyzed the public sequencing data and kept in-frame beta chains. Each record represents a unique CDR3 protein, reported with the most common genes and DNA among its rows. TCRdb's processing, not the study's, gives the V and J calls here. The table for this sample lists 75,000 to 100,000 distinct CDR3 sequences; 12% of them were counted only once. Jointly, the top ten make up less than 2.5% of the sample.

This clonotype was observed a few times. This receptor's antigen is unknown. No much larger clonotype is one base removed from it; base qualities were not supplied. What this sample's time point label stands for: patch test 1, 2 weeks after DPC sensitization. Reading the label with the study, this specimen's treatment or condition is: therapeutic diphenylcyclopropenone sensitization with weekly scalp DPC. Blood at each patch-test visit was drawn before the patch test was applied. Patients were eligible if aged 18 to 70, diagnosed with alopecia and judged suitable for DPC therapy, and pregnant patients were excluded. Total RNA was extracted from unfractionated whole blood collected in Tempus Blood RNA tubes. The sample consisted of whole blood, taken in connection with sensitization to the hapten diphenylcyclopropenone (DPC). This TCR came from a woman between 35 and 50 years old with alopecia areata. Some clones in this sample may be carry-over from other donors' samples.

The nucleotide sequence reads TGTGCCAGCTCACCACCCGGCGGCACTAGCACAGATACGCAGTATTTT. Translated, this gives CASSPPGGTSTDTQYF. This chain is built from TRBV18 and TRBJ2-3, with no confidently assigned D gene. Including cysteine and phenylalanine, the CDR3 has 16 amino acids. Only CDR3 DNA remains: 48 bases, in frame from the first base. CDR1 and CDR2 are drawn from the germline V gene: KGHSH, LQKENI. A distance of 10 bases separates the germline ends of V and J, which lose 0 bases and 0 bases respectively.